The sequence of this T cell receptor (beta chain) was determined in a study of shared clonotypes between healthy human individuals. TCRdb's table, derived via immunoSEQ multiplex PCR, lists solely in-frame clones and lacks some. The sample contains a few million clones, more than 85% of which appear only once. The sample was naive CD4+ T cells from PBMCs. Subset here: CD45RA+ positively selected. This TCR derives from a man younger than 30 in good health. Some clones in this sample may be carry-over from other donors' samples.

The CDR3: CASSLGDSPFYSNQPQHF. The CDR3 DNA reads as TGTGCCAGCAGCTTGGGGGACAGCCCTTTCTATAGCAATCAGCCCCAGCATTTT. V and J are TRBV5-4 and TRBJ1-5, with TRBD1 identical over 7 bases. The CDR3 runs 18 residues. The ends lost 0 bases at V and 0 bases at J; junction bases unmatched: 9. The germline V gene has CDR1 SGHNT and CDR2 YYREEE (reference sequence).